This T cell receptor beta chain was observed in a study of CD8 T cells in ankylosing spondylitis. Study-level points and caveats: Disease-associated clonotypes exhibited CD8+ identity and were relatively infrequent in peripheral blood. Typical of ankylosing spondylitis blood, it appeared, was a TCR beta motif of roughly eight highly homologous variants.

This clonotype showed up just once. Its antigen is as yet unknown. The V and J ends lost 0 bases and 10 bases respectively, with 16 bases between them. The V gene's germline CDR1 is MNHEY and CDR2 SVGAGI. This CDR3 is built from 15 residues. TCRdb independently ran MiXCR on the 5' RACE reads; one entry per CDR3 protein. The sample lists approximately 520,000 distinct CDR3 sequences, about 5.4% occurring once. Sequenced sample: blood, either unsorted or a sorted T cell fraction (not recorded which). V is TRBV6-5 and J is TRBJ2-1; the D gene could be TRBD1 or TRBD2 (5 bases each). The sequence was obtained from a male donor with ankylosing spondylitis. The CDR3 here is CASSYSRGVPREQFF. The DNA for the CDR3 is TGTGCCAGCAGTTACTCTAGGGGAGTCCCCAGGGAGCAGTTCTTC.